This TCR beta chain was sequenced in a study of cytomegalovirus exposure and HLA in healthy donors. This clone was counted only a few times. Its antigen is still unknown. Study conclusions and caveats: Presence/absence analyses treated sequencing depth as roughly uniform across donors.

Germline loops: CDR1 MGHDK, CDR2 SYGVNS. Trimming took 1 base from V and 3 from J, leaving 12 bases between them. CDR3 length: 15 amino acids. The PCR ran on 60 Vbeta and 13 Jbeta primers. Only in-frame clones appear in the TCRdb table, and some are missing; sequencing was by immunoSEQ multiplex PCR. The sample lists 110,000 or so clones; 70% to 80% were seen once. Source material: PBMCs. This sequence joins TRBV25-1 and TRBJ1-1, with a weak D call TRBD1 (5 bases). The sequence came from a woman in her thirties or forties in good health and CMV-seropositive. DNA for the CDR3: TGTGCCAGCAGTGAATCGTGGTTAGGGGACACTGAAGCTTTCTTT. Its translation: CASSESWLGDTEAFF.